This T cell receptor (beta chain) was profiled in a study of spatial heterogeneity in lung cancer. For the study at large: Samples were donated by 72 untreated early-stage non-small cell lung cancer patients. Alpha-chain sequences were consistently detected in smaller numbers than beta-chain sequences.

One entry per CDR3 protein results from TCRdb running MiXCR on the 5' RACE reads. The data contain 17,000 or so distinct CDR3 sequences, about a tenth of them singletons. CDR1 and CDR2 (germline): SGHTA, FQGNSA. J gave up 7 bases and V 1 base, and 12 bases lay outside the gene matches. The CDR3 has 17 residues. The sample's time point: blood at routine non-recurrence follow-up after resection. Sequencing was performed on whole RNA extracted from tumor and nontumor lung tissue, or from frozen PBMC, and the material was left unsorted. This clonotype has a count of ten or more. This TCR came from a female donor with early-stage non-small cell lung cancer. The sample here was PBMCs, taken at follow-up. The rearrangement links TRBV7-2 to TRBJ2-1; 8 nucleotides line up with TRBD2. In nucleotides, the CDR3 is TGTGCCAGCAGCTTAGATCCCCCGGGACTAGGAAAAAATGAGCAGTTCTTC. Protein sequence: CASSLDPPGLGKNEQFF.